These 25 T cell receptor beta chains were sequenced from one sample in a study of cytomegalovirus exposure and HLA in healthy donors. Both 60 Vbeta primers and 13 Jbeta primers went into the PCR. The protocol was immunoSEQ multiplex PCR, while the TCRdb copy is restricted to in-frame clones and leaves out a portion. In the table there are 100,000 to 150,000 clones, roughly 75% of which are singletons. The sequencing sample was made of PBMCs. The receptors shown here come from a female donor in good health and CMV-seronegative.

The CDR3 reads CASSPRGSLGGYTF. CDR3 bases: TGTGCCAGCAGTCCACGTGGCAGTCTAGGTGGCTACACCTTC. The genes are TRBV27 and TRBJ1-2; no reliable D call. The CDR3 runs 14 residues. Trimming removed 5 bases from V and 7 bases from J, with 17 bases in between. Looked up from germline, CDR1 is MNHEY and CDR2 is SMNVEV (reference sequence).

V gene TRBV7-3 combines with J gene TRBJ2-2, with 8 bases that match TRBD1. The CDR3 length is 22 residues. The junction had 27 bases not matched to a gene; V was cut back by 4 bases and J by 5 bases. Germline CDR1 and CDR2: SGHTA and FQGTGA. CDR3 sequence: CASSSQSPIGQGQFPPTGELFF. The CDR3, as DNA: TGTGCCAGCAGCTCACAGTCACCCATAGGACAGGGTCAGTTCCCCCCAACCGGGGAGCTGTTTTTT.

As regards this clone: This sample includes further DNA sequences coding for the same CDR3. The chain carries TRBV2 and TRBJ2-7; 7 nucleotides agree with TRBD1. The CDR3 runs to 14 residues. Trimming cost V 1 base and J 4 bases; bases outside gene matches: 4. CDR1 is SNHLY and CDR2 is FYNNEI in the germline V gene. This chain's CDR3 is CASSEETGRYEQYF. The CDR3 nucleotides read TGTGCCAGCAGTGAAGAGACAGGGCGGTACGAGCAGTACTTC.

J is TRBJ2-7 and V is TRBV5-1, with 7 bases that match TRBD2. CDR1 is SGHRS and CDR2 is YFSETQ in the germline V gene. The CDR3 consists of 15 residues. Trimming cost V 0 bases and J 6 bases; bases outside gene matches: 9. CDR3 DNA: TGCGCCAGCAGCTTGGTGGCTAGCGGCCCTCGCGAGCAGTACTTC. Protein product: CASSLVASGPREQYF.

The rearrangement joins TRBV30 to TRBJ1-1; 11 nucleotides match TRBD1. V gave up 2 bases and J gave up 7 bases; unmatched junction bases: 9. CDR3 length equals 15 residues. Germline CDR1 reads GTSNPN; CDR2 reads SVGIG (reference sequence). The CDR3 loop reads CAWSPADRGQGEAFF. DNA of the CDR3: TGTGCCTGGAGTCCTGCGGACAGGGGGCAGGGTGAAGCTTTCTTT.

The V gene is TRBV2, the J gene TRBJ1-4, with D possibly matching TRBD1 (6 bases). Germline V lookup: CDR1 SNHLY, CDR2 FYNNEI. Trimming removed 6 bases at V and 8 bases at J, with 19 bases between. CDR3 length: 15 residues. The CDR3 DNA sequence: TGTGCCAGCAGGATCCAGGGGAGCGTGGGGGAAAAACTGTTTTTT. Translation: CASRIQGSVGEKLFF.

The rearrangement joins TRBV30 to TRBJ1-6, with D possibly matching TRBD1 (5 bases). Per the germline V gene, CDR1 is GTSNPN and CDR2 is SVGIG (reference sequence). Trimming took 8 bases from V and 13 from J, leaving 21 bases between them. The CDR3 is 13 amino acids. The CDR3 DNA follows: TGTGCCCGTGCGGATCGGGGGGATGGGCCCCTCCACTTT. Protein: CARADRGDGPLHF.

CDR3 region: CASSLSGHQPQHF. CDR3 nucleotides: TGTGCCAGCAGCTTGAGTGGCCATCAGCCCCAGCATTTT. This rearrangement joins TRBV5-6 to TRBJ1-5; no reliable D call. Trimming removed 1 base from V and 5 bases from J, with 7 bases in between. Germline CDR1 is SGHDT and CDR2 is YYEEEE. The CDR3 is made up of 13 amino acids.

This clone was recorded once. V usage is TRBV6-1 and J usage is TRBJ2-5; D is unclear. Germline CDR1 is MNHNS and CDR2 is SASEGT. V lost 10 bases to trimming and J lost 7 bases, with 19 bases between them. This CDR3 region has 13 residues. The DNA of the CDR3 is TGTGCCAACTCGGGTAACGTTATAGGGACCCAGTACTTC. Translated: CANSGNVIGTQYF.

This clone was observed a single time. CDR3 sequence reads: CASSLLLAGLETQYF. CDR3 DNA sequence: TGTGCCAGCAGCTTACTACTAGCGGGGTTAGAGACCCAGTACTTC. The V call is TRBV7-3, the J call TRBJ2-5; 10 bases match TRBD2. Germline loops: CDR1 SGHTA, CDR2 FQGTGA. Losses at the gene ends were 2 bases for V and 4 bases for J; bases not matched to a gene: 4. The CDR3 is made up of 15 amino acids.

CDR3 region: CASSRDYNTGELFF. The CDR3 DNA sequence: TGTGCCAGCAGCCGGGACTACAACACCGGGGAGCTGTTTTTT. V gene TRBV7-2 combines with J gene TRBJ2-2; 7 nucleotides match TRBD2. After removal of 5 bases from V and 2 bases from J, the junction contained 2 bases not matched to a gene. The CDR3 covers 14 residues. Germline V gene lookup returns CDR1 SGHTA and CDR2 FQGNSA.

The chain links TRBV2 to TRBJ1-1; D uncertain. The CDR3 contains 13 residues. The germline V and J ends were trimmed by 6 bases and 5 bases, with 13 bases remaining between them. In germline, CDR1 is SNHLY, CDR2 FYNNEI. CDR3: CASRQNVETEAFF. CDR3 nucleotide sequence: TGTGCCAGCAGACAAAATGTGGAGACTGAAGCTTTCTTT.

The chain carries TRBV5-4 and TRBJ2-5, with D possibly being TRBD1 (5 bases). The germline V gene has CDR1 SGHNT and CDR2 YYREEE (reference sequence). V lost 0 bases and J 3 bases, leaving 18 bases between the germline ends. CDR3 length equals 17 residues. In nucleotides, the CDR3 is TGTGCCAGCAGCTTGGGGTCGTGGGCAGGGTCGAAAGAGACCCAGTACTTC. Its protein product is CASSLGSWAGSKETQYF.

The chain links TRBV29-1 to TRBJ2-7; TRBD1 matches 10 bases. V trimming: 3 bases; J trimming: 3 bases; junction bases outside the gene matches: 11. Germline loops: CDR1 SQVTM, CDR2 ANQGSEA. This CDR3 is 16 amino acids long. The CDR3 spells CSVDAHPGTGDYEQYF. The CDR3 bases are TGCAGCGTTGACGCCCACCCCGGGACAGGGGACTACGAGCAGTACTTC.

This chain joins TRBV10-3 and TRBJ2-1; 11 positions match TRBD2. Germline V gives CDR1 ENHRY, CDR2 SYGVKD. The J segment lost 3 bases and the V segment lost 6 bases, leaving 4 bases of the junction unmatched. This CDR3 has 15 residues. CDR3 in amino acids: CAIRTGTSGYNEQFF. The CDR3 DNA sequence: TGTGCCATCAGAACCGGGACTAGCGGCTACAATGAGCAGTTCTTC.

V gene TRBV6-5 combines with J gene TRBJ1-6; D is unresolved. Germline lookup yields CDR1 MNHEY and CDR2 SVGAGI. The CDR3 is 16 residues long. Trimming stripped 0 bases from V and 6 bases from J, with 12 bases between. CDR3 residues: CASSYSRTRRNSPLHF. The CDR3 DNA reads TGTGCCAGCAGTTACTCTCGGACTAGGCGTAATTCACCCCTCCACTTT.

This sequence joins TRBV5-1 and TRBJ1-2, with TRBD1 identical over 9 bases. There are 14 residues in the CDR3. CDR1 and CDR2 from the germline V gene are SGHRS and YFSETQ. Trimming took 5 bases from V and 6 from J; bases not matched to a gene: 8. CDR3 region: CASRRLQGANGYTF. Here the CDR3 DNA reads TGCGCCAGCAGAAGGTTACAGGGGGCGAATGGCTACACCTTC. Combining the CDR3 with reference TRBV5-1 and TRBJ1-2 gives the whole variable domain KAGVTQTPRYLIKTRGQQVTLSCSPISGHRSVSWYQQTPGQGLQFLFEYFSETQRNKGNFPGRFSGRQFSNSRSEMNVSTLELGDSALYLCASRRLQGANGYTFGSGTRLTVV.

The chain combines TRBV2 with TRBJ2-6, with TRBD1 identical over 11 bases. V shed 5 bases and J 0 bases; nucleotides not matched to a gene: 6. CDR3 length equals 18 residues. Per germline, CDR1 SNHLY and CDR2 FYNNEI. CDR3 residues: CASSRTGGETSGANVLTF. The CDR3 nucleotides are TGTGCCAGCAGTAGGACAGGGGGCGAAACCTCTGGGGCCAACGTCCTGACTTTC.

This clone was seen only a few times. J is TRBJ2-3 and V is TRBV29-1; 9 bases fit TRBD2. Germline lookup yields CDR1 SQVTM and CDR2 ANQGSEA. Trimming took 4 bases from V and 0 from J; bases not matched to a gene: 5. This CDR3 has 15 residues. Here the CDR3 reads CSVVPAGGSTDTQYF. In DNA, the CDR3 is TGCAGCGTTGTCCCGGCGGGGGGGAGCACAGATACGCAGTATTTT.

The J gene is TRBJ2-3, the V gene TRBV28, with TRBD2 identical over 9 bases. Germline V CDR1 and CDR2: MDHEN, SYDVKM. The CDR3 length is 14 residues. The junction had 2 bases not matched to a gene; V was cut back by 4 bases and J by 3 bases. In DNA form, the CDR3 reads TGTGCCAGCAGTTATAGCGGGGGTACAGATACGCAGTATTTT. Protein: CASSYSGGTDTQYF.

This clone was counted only a few times. The chain recombines TRBV28 with TRBJ2-7; 11 nucleotides match TRBD2. V lost 8 bases to trimming and J lost 2 bases; unmatched junction nucleotides: 5. In germline, CDR1 is MDHEN, CDR2 SYDVKM. The CDR3 extends over 14 amino acids. CDR3 coding DNA: TGTGCCAGCGGAACTAGCGGGAGTCCCTACGAGCAGTACTTC. This codes for CASGTSGSPYEQYF.

The rearrangement links TRBV18 to TRBJ1-3; possibly TRBD1 for D (6 bases). This CDR3 is built from 16 residues. Germline-derived CDR1 and CDR2 are KGHSH and LQKENI. Trimming removed 3 bases from V and 2 bases from J, with 14 bases in between. CDR3 sequence: CASSPQGSGPGNTIYF. The CDR3 coding sequence is TGTGCCAGCTCACCTCAGGGGTCGGGGCCTGGAAACACCATATATTTT.

V gene TRBV21-1 combines with J gene TRBJ2-4; TRBD2 is the table's D call and was not checked against the DNA. TRBV21-1 is assigned pseudogene status. The CDR3 sequence is 17 residues long. CDR3: CASSKDLTTWAKNIQYF. The DNA for the CDR3 is TGTGCCAGCAGCAAAGACTTGACTACGTGGGCCAAAAACATTCAGTACTTC.

This rearrangement joins TRBV9 to TRBJ2-3; D possibly corresponds to TRBD1 (5 bases). Germline assignment: CDR1 SGDLS and CDR2 YYNGEE. Trimming left V 0 bases short and J 2 bases short, with 13 bases between. This CDR3 contains 16 residues. CDR3 residues: CASSVEGIYTTDTQYF. For the CDR3, the DNA is TGTGCCAGCAGCGTAGAGGGGATCTACACCACAGATACGCAGTATTTT.

The genes are TRBV9 and TRBJ1-2; 8 bases match TRBD1. Per germline, CDR1 SGDLS and CDR2 YYNGEE. Trimming took 3 bases from V and 12 from J; bases not matched to a gene: 7. This CDR3 comprises 12 residues. The CDR3 coding sequence is TGTGCCAGCAGCGGACCAGACAGGGGACACACCTTC. It yields the protein CASSGPDRGHTF.